This section outlines one TCR beta chain sequence together with its context. Its antigen is still unknown. The PCR used 60 Vbeta and 13 Jbeta primers. TCRdb's copy holds only in-frame clones and misses some; the assay was immunoSEQ multiplex PCR. The sample includes 95,000 to 110,000 clones, around 80% of them seen just once. This sample stems from a study of cytomegalovirus exposure and HLA in healthy donors. General study results and limits: An analysis that was carried out later associated approximately 17,000 TCR beta sequences with HLA alleles at 0.05 false discovery rate. Sequencing depth across donors, presence/absence analyses assumed, was roughly uniform. Fewer N-insertions than the 666-donor mean were reportedly shown by an Asian-associated ancestry cluster in a later analysis.

The sequence was obtained from a woman in her late teens or twenties in good health and CMV-seropositive. Source material: PBMCs.

The CDR3 nucleotides are TGCGCCAGCAGCCAAGAAAGGACAGGGGGCATAGATACGCAGTATTTT. It translates to CASSQERTGGIDTQYF. The chain is built from TRBV4-1 and TRBJ2-3; TRBD1 matches at 11 bases. CDR1 MGHRA and CDR2 YSYEKL come from the germline V gene. The CDR3 contains 16 residues. Germline trimming cut 0 bases from V and 5 bases from J; bases unmatched to any gene: 4.